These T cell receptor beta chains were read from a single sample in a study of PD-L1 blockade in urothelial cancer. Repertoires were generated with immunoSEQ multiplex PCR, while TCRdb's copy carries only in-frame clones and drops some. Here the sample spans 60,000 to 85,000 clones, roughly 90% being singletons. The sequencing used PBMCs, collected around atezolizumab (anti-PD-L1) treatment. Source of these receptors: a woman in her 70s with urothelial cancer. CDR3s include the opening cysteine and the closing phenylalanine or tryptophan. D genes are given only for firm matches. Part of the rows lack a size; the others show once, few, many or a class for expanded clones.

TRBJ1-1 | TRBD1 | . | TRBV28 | CASSLGQYTEAFF | TGTGCCAGCAGTTTGGGACAGTACACTGAAGCTTTCTTT
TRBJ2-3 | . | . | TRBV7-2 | CASSLTQAATQYF | TGTGCCAGCAGCCTTACACAAGCGGCGACGCAGTATTTT
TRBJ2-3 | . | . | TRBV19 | CASGQGPGTDTQYF | TGTGCCAGTGGGCAGGGGCCAGGCACAGATACGCAGTATTTT
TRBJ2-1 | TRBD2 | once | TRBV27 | CASSLMTSGGEYNEQFF | TGTGCCAGCAGTTTAATGACTAGCGGGGGGGAGTACAATGAGCAGTTCTTC
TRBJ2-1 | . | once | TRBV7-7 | CASSLGRERSNEQFF | TGTGCCAGCAGCTTAGGTCGGGAGAGAAGTAATGAGCAGTTCTTC
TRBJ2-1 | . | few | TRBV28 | CASSLWYPSSYNEQFF | TGTGCCAGCAGTTTATGGTACCCGAGCTCCTACAATGAGCAGTTCTTC
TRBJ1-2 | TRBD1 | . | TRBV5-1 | CASSLGQGADGYTF | TGCGCCAGCAGCTTGGGGCAGGGGGCCGATGGCTACACCTTC
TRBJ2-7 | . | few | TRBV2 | CASSDILPSSYEQYF | TGTGCCAGCAGTGATATCCTACCAAGTTCCTACGAGCAGTACTTC
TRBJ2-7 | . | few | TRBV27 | CASSVNRDYEQYF | TGTGCCAGCAGTGTGAACCGGGACTACGAGCAGTACTTC
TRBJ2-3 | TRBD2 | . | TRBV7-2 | CASSLTSGSVRTDTQYF | TGTGCCAGCAGCCTGACTAGCGGGAGTGTTCGTACAGATACGCAGTATTTT
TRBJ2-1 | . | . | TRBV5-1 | CASSWDSSSYNEQFF | TGCGCCAGCAGCTGGGACTCGAGCTCCTACAATGAGCAGTTCTTC
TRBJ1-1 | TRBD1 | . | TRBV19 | CASSNFGTANTEAFF | TGTGCCAGTAGTAACTTCGGGACAGCGAACACTGAAGCTTTCTTT
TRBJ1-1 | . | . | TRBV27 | CASSFRGLGLGNTEAFF | TGTGCCAGCAGTTTTAGAGGTCTTGGGTTGGGGAACACTGAAGCTTTCTTT
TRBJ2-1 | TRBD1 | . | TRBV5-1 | CASSLAGQGDNEQFF | TGCGCCAGCAGCTTGGCAGGACAGGGAGACAATGAGCAGTTCTTC
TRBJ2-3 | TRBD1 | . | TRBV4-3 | CASSQDTGDRGPHTQYF | TGCGCCAGCAGCCAAGACACGGGGGACAGGGGGCCACATACGCAGTATTTT
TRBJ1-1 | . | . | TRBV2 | CASSEVGAMNTEAFF | TGTGCCAGCAGTGAAGTTGGAGCGATGAACACTGAAGCTTTCTTT
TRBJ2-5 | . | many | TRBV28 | CASSTAGSGAGRQETQYF | TGTGCCAGCAGTACCGCCGGCAGTGGAGCGGGCCGCCAAGAGACCCAGTACTTC
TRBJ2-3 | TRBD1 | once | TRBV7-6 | CASVPRQGITDTQYF | TGTGCCAGCGTACCACGACAGGGGATCACAGATACGCAGTATTTT
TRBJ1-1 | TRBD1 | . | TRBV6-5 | CASRRTGGYTEAFF | TGTGCCAGCAGGAGGACAGGGGGGTACACTGAAGCTTTCTTT
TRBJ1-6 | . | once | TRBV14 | CASSQDYPGNSPLHF | TGTGCCAGCAGCCAAGATTATCCGGGTAATTCACCCCTCCACTTT
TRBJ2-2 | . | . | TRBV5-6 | CASSRGQNTGELFF | TGTGCCAGCAGCAGGGGACAGAACACCGGGGAGCTGTTTTTT
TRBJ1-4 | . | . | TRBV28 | CASSPHTSANEKLFF | TGTGCCAGCAGTCCACACACCAGTGCTAATGAAAAACTGTTTTTT
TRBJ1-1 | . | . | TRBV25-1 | CASSESAGVETEAFF | TGTGCCAGCAGTGAATCGGCAGGGGTTGAGACTGAAGCTTTCTTT
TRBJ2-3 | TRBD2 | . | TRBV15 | CATSSIRGGTDTQYF | TGTGCCACCAGCAGTATACGGGGGGGCACAGATACGCAGTATTTT
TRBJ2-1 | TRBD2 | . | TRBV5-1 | CASSFGTSGYNEQFF | TGCGCCAGCAGCTTCGGGACTAGCGGGTACAATGAGCAGTTCTTC
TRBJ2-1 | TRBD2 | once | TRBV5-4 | CASSLTSGSYNEQFF | TGTGCCAGCAGCCTAACTAGCGGGAGCTACAATGAGCAGTTCTTC
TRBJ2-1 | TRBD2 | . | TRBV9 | CASSPSQLAGTREQFF | TGTGCCAGCAGCCCGAGCCAACTAGCGGGAACCCGTGAGCAGTTCTTC
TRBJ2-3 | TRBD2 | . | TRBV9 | CASSAGLAIDTQYF | TGTGCCAGCAGCGCAGGACTAGCGATAGATACGCAGTATTTT
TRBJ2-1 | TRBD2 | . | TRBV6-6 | CASTHGASGGLMLQFF | TGTGCCAGCACCCACGGGGCTAGCGGGGGCCTAATGCTTCAGTTCTTC
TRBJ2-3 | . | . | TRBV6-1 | CASSELASPDTQYF | TGTGCCAGCAGTGAATTGGCTAGCCCAGATACGCAGTATTTT
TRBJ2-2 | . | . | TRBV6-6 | CASKKNREAVTGELFF | TGTGCCAGCAAGAAAAACAGGGAAGCGGTCACCGGGGAGCTGTTTTTT